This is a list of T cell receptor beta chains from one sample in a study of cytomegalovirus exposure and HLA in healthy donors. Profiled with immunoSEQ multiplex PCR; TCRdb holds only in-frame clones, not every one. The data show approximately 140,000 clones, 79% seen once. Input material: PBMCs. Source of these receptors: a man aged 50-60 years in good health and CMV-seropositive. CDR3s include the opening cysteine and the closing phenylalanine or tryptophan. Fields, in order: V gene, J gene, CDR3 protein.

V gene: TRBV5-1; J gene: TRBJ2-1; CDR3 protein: CASSLKLAGVYNEQFF
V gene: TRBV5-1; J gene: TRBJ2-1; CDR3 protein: CASSPRQGGLNEQFF
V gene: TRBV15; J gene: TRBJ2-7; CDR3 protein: CATSRDRFSYEQYF
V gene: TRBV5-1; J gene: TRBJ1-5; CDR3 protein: CASSLRGGTDQPQHF
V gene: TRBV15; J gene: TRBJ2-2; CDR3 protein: CATSRGLAGGTAGELFF
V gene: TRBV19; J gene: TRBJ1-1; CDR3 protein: CASTSLGGEGAFF
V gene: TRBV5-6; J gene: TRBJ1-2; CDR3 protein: CASSPPGKYSYTF
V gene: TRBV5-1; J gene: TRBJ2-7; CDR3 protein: CASSLDRAGGPGEQYF
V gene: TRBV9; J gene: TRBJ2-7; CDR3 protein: CASSVGGGGIYEQYF
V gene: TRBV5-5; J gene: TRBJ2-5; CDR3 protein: CASSLVGVGQGSETQYF
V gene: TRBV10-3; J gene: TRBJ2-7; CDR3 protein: CAISESRGEQYF
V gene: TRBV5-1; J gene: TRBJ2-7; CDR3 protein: CASSLVGTGGPSEYF
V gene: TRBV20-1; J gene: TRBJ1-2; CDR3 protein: CSAADRDGYTF
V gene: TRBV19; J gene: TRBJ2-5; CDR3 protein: CASSILGTSSAFGETQYF